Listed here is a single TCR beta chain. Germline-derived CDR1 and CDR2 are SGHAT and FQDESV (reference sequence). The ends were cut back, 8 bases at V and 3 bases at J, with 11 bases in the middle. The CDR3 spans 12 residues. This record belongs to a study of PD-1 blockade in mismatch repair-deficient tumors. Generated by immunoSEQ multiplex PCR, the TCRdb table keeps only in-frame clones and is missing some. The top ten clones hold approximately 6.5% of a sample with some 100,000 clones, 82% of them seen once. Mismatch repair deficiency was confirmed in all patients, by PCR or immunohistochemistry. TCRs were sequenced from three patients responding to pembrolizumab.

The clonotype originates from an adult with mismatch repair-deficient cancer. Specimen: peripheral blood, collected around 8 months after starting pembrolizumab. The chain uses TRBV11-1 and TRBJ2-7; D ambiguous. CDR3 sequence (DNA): TGTGCCAGCGGGTCTGTGATCTACGAGCAGTACTTC. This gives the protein CASGSVIYEQYF.